This TCR beta chain was recovered during a study of T cell changes during pregnancy in multiple sclerosis. Libraries were prepared by immunoSEQ multiplex PCR; TCRdb keeps only in-frame clonotypes and omits some of them. The sample lists around 110,000 clones; 80% to 95% were seen once. CDR1 and CDR2 from the germline V gene are MNHEY and SMNVEV (reference sequence). The CDR3 is 14 amino acids. V was cut by 6 bases and J by 10 bases, with 16 bases left in between. The clonotype comes from a female donor in good health, enrolled as a control in a pregnancy study. The sequencing here drew on peripheral blood, taken in the third trimester of pregnancy. The genes are TRBV27 and TRBJ2-6, with a possible D match to TRBD1 (7 bases). The CDR3 DNA is TGTGCCAGCAGGTCAGGGGGGCAGAGGAACGTCCTGACTTTC. It yields the protein CASRSGGQRNVLTF.